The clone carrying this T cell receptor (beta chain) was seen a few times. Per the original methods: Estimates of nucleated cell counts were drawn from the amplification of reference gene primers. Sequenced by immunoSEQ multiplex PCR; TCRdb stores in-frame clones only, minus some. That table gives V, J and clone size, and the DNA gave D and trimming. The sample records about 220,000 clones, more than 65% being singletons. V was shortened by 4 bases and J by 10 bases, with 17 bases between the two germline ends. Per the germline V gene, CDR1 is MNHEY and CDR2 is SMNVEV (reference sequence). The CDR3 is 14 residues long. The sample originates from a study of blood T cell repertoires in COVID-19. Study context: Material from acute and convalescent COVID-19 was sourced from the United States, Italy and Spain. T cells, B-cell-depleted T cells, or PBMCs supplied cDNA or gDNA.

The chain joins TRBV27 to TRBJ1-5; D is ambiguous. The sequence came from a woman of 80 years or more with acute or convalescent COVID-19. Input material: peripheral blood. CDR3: CASSSRERNYPQHF. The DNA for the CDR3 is TGTGCCAGCAGTTCAAGGGAGCGGAATTACCCCCAGCATTTT.